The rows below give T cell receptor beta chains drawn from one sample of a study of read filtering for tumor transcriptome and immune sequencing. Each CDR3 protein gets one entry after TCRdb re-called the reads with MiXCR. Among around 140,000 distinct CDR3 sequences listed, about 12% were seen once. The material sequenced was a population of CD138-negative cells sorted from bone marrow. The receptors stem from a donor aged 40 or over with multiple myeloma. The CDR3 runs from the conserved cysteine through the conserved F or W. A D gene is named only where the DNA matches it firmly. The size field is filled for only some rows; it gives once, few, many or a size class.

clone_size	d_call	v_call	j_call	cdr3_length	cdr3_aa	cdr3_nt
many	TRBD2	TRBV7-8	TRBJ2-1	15	CASSLGGGRAGEQFF	TGTGCCAGCAGCTTAGGGGGCGGGAGGGCCGGAGAGCAGTTCTTC
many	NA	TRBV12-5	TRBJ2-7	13	CASGGRESYEQYF	TGTGCTAGTGGTGGCAGGGAGTCCTACGAGCAGTACTTC
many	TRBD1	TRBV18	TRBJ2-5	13	CASSPGQGQTQYF	TGTGCCAGCTCACCAGGACAGGGACAGACCCAGTACTTC
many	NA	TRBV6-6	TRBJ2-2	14	CASSYPLEDGELFF	TGTGCCAGCAGTTACCCCCTGGAGGACGGGGAGCTGTTTTTT
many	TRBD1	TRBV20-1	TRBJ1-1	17	CSASRGAGGRGVPEAFF	TGCAGTGCTAGTAGGGGGGCCGGGGGCAGGGGGGTCCCTGAAGCTTTCTTT
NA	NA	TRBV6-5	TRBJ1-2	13	CASSPGKLGGYTF	TGTGCCAGCAGTCCGGGAAAGCTGGGGGGCTACACCTTC
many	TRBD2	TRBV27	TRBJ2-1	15	CASSLSPSGRLEQFF	TGTGCCAGCAGTTTATCCCCTAGCGGGAGACTTGAGCAGTTCTTC
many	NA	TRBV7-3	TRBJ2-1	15	CASSSDSSSYNEQFF	TGTGCCAGCAGCTCGGACAGTAGCTCCTACAATGAGCAGTTCTTC
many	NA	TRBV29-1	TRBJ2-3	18	CSVQGDYGSGLSADTQYF	TGCAGCGTTCAGGGGGATTATGGTAGCGGCTTGAGCGCAGATACGCAGTATTTT
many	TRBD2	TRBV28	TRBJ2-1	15	CASSFSGTSYNEQFF	TGTGCCAGCAGTTTTAGCGGGACCTCCTACAATGAGCAGTTCTTC
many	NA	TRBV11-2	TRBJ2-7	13	CASTRWGTSEQYF	TGTGCCAGCACCCGCTGGGGGACCAGCGAGCAGTACTTC
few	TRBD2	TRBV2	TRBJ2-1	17	CAGSHHLGEGLYNEQFF	TGTGCCGGCAGCCACCACCTCGGGGAGGGCCTGTACAATGAGCAGTTCTTC
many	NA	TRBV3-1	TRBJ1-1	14	CASSQEGGRTEAFF	TGTGCCAGCAGCCAAGAAGGAGGGAGGACTGAAGCTTTCTTT
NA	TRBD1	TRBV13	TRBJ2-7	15	CASSEPGTGNLEQYF	TGTGCCAGCAGCGAGCCCGGGACAGGGAATTTGGAGCAGTACTTC
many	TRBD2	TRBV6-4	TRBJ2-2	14	CASSVAGDTGELFF	TGTGCCAGCAGTGTAGCGGGGGACACCGGGGAGCTGTTTTTT
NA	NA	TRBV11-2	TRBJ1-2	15	CASSLMEAGVYGYTF	TGTGCCAGCAGCCTAATGGAGGCAGGGGTCTATGGCTACACCTTC